The 20 T cell receptor beta chains listed next were all sequenced from one sample in a study of early T cells in non-severe SARS-CoV-2 infection. MiXCR was run by TCRdb on the 5' RACE reads, yielding one entry per CDR3 protein. The table has fewer than 35,000 distinct CDR3 sequences, over 4.5% seen once. Source material: whole blood. The source is an adult who was a healthcare worker with PCR-confirmed SARS-CoV-2 infection or an uninfected control (not recorded which).

The rearrangement joins TRBV6-6 to TRBJ2-2; D not resolved. The germline gives CDR1 MNHNY, CDR2 SVGAGI (reference sequence). CDR3 length: 10 amino acids. V dropped 6 bases and J dropped 7 bases, with 3 bases sitting between them. For the CDR3, the DNA is TGTGCCAGCAGGAACGGGGAGCTGTTTTTT. It encodes CASRNGELFF.

The genes are TRBV2 and TRBJ1-5; D remains unclear. V was trimmed by 6 bases and J by 2 bases, leaving 14 bases between them. Germline CDR1 SNHLY, CDR2 FYNNEI. The CDR3 runs 15 residues. CDR3 amino acids: CASSDDGMGNQPQHF. As DNA, the CDR3 is TGTGCCAGCAGCGACGACGGCATGGGCAATCAGCCCCAGCATTTT.

This clonotype was detected only a few times. The CDR3 spells CASSLSAGFEGKLFF. The CDR3 DNA sequence: TGTGCCAGCAGTTTATCGGCCGGCTTCGAAGGAAAACTGTTTTTT. The V gene is TRBV27, the J gene TRBJ1-4, with D uncertain. V lost 0 bases to trimming and J lost 10 bases, with 15 bases between them. The CDR3 is made up of 15 amino acids. The V gene's germline CDR1 is MNHEY and CDR2 SMNVEV (reference sequence).

This clonotype came up a few times. The chain combines TRBV7-2 with TRBJ2-5; 7 bases are shared with TRBD2. The germline V gene encodes CDR1 SGHTA and CDR2 FQGNSA. The CDR3 sequence is 15 residues long. J gave up 4 bases and V 0 bases, and 5 bases lay outside the gene matches. The CDR3 nucleotides are TGTGCCAGCAGCTTAGCGCTCCAGCGGGGAGAGACCCAGTACTTC. Translated: CASSLALQRGETQYF.

In this sample, this clonotype turned up many times. V and J are TRBV7-2 and TRBJ1-6; D is possibly TRBD1 (5 bases). The CDR3 runs to 14 residues. The V end lost 3 bases, the J end lost 10 bases, and 13 bases lay between the germline ends. Germline values: CDR1 SGHTA, CDR2 FQGNSA. The CDR3 DNA follows: TGTGCCAGCAGCTTCAGGGAGGGTGGGTCACCCCTCCACTTT. Its protein product is CASSFREGGSPLHF. Full variable domain (missing parts from reference TRBV7-2 and TRBJ1-6): GAGVSQSPSNKVTEKGKDVELRCDPISGHTALYWYRQSLGQGLEFLIYFQGNSAPDKSGLPSDRFSAERTGGSVSTLTIQRTQQEDSAVYLCASSFREGGSPLHFGNGTRLTVT.

This clonotype was detected many times. The chain uses TRBV20-1 and TRBJ1-1; tentative D call: TRBD1 (5 bases). The CDR3 totals 14 residues. With 6 bases removed from V and 4 bases from J, the gap between germline ends came to 18 bases. CDR1 is DFQATT and CDR2 is SNEGSKA in the germline V gene (reference sequence). DNA for the CDR3: TGCAGTGCGGACAAGGGCGGCCCGGGCACTGAAGCTTTCTTT. It yields the protein CSADKGGPGTEAFF.

This rearrangement joins TRBV19 to TRBJ1-1, with a tentative D call TRBD1 (6 bases). The V gene lost 3 bases and the J gene lost 4 bases, with 9 bases spanning the gap. Germline V gene data show CDR1 as LNHDA and CDR2 as SQIVND (reference sequence). This CDR3 spans 13 amino acids. The chain's CDR3 is CASSIAGATEAFF. The CDR3, as DNA: TGTGCCAGTAGTATCGCGGGGGCCACTGAAGCTTTCTTT.

The rearrangement links TRBV27 to TRBJ2-3; D not resolved. Deletions cut 5 bases from V and 8 bases from J, with 20 bases between. Per germline, CDR1 MNHEY and CDR2 SMNVEV (reference sequence). The CDR3 contains 15 residues. The CDR3 sequence is CASSHPPDSSSTQYF. Written as DNA, the CDR3 is TGTGCCAGCAGTCACCCCCCGGATTCTTCCAGTACGCAGTATTTT.

This clonotype was recorded a few times. The CDR3 nucleotides read TGCGCCAGCAGCGCAACCGGGACTAGCGGCAATGAGCAGTTCTTC. Its translation is CASSATGTSGNEQFF. The J gene is TRBJ2-1, the V gene TRBV5-1; 11 bases are shared with TRBD2. This CDR3 comprises 15 residues. V shed 4 bases, J shed 6 bases, and the junction held 6 bases outside the gene matches. CDR1 is SGHRS and CDR2 is YFSETQ in the germline V gene.

This clonotype was picked up one time. At one boundary the junction diverges from the germline segment, which might be a read error. The V gene is TRBV2, the J gene TRBJ1-2; D is unclear. From germline, CDR1 is SNHLY and CDR2 FYNNEI. CDR3 size: 14 residues. The CDR3 sequence is CASGEVRATSGYTF. CDR3 DNA: TGTGCCAGCGGTGAAGTTAGAGCTACATCTGGCTACACCTTC.

The table lists this clonotype with many counts. The chain links TRBV7-8 to TRBJ2-1; 8 nucleotides line up with TRBD1. CDR1 is SGHVS, CDR2 FQNEAQ, per germline. The V segment lost 4 bases and the J segment 7 bases; nucleotides outside the gene matches: 3. The length of the CDR3 is 13 residues. The DNA of the CDR3 is TGTGCCAGCAGCTATACAGGGGGGAATGAGCAGTTCTTC. Encoded protein: CASSYTGGNEQFF.

This clonotype has a handful of counts. The V call is TRBV5-4, the J call TRBJ1-2, with a possible D match to TRBD1 (6 bases). Deletions cut 3 bases from V and 4 bases from J, with 13 bases between. CDR1 and CDR2 from the germline V gene are SGHNT and YYREEE (reference sequence). The CDR3 extends over 14 amino acids. This chain's CDR3 is CASSSDGQFYGYTF. The CDR3 DNA reads TGTGCCAGCAGCTCAGACGGACAGTTCTATGGCTACACCTTC.

This clonotype came up many times. The chain is built from TRBV19 and TRBJ2-3, with 7 bases aligning to TRBD1. The germline gives CDR1 LNHDA, CDR2 SQIVND (reference sequence). CDR3 length equals 18 residues. The V and J ends lost 5 bases and 6 bases, in that order; junction bases with no gene match: 20. DNA for the CDR3: TGTGCCAGTAGTGCCCCTCCCGGAACAGGGGCCGCTTGGGATACGCAGTATTTT. Its protein is CASSAPPGTGAAWDTQYF.

This clonotype has at least ten counts. V usage is TRBV20-1 and J usage is TRBJ1-6; a possible D gene is TRBD1 (6 bases). Looked up from germline, CDR1 is DFQATT and CDR2 is SNEGSKA (reference sequence). Trimming stripped 4 bases from V and 8 bases from J, with 18 bases between. The CDR3 loop spans 15 amino acids. The CDR3 coding sequence is TGCAGTGCTAAGGACGTGGACAGCGATCATTCACCCCTCCACTTT. Amino acid sequence: CSAKDVDSDHSPLHF.

Worth noting for this clonotype: A much more abundant neighbour one base away suggests this may be a read error. The rearrangement joins TRBV6-1 to TRBJ1-6; D unresolved. The V gene's germline CDR1 is MNHNS and CDR2 SASEGT. The CDR3 consists of 14 residues. CDR3 sequence: CASSEVRYTSPLHF. CDR3 sequence (DNA): TGTGCCAGCAGTGAAGTCCGGTATACTTCACCCCTCCACTTT.

This clonotype was seen many times. The chain has TRBV11-2 and TRBJ2-2; D gene uncertain. The length of the CDR3 is 12 residues. Germline V gene data show CDR1 as SGHAT and CDR2 as FQNNGV. The V and J ends lost 0 bases and 5 bases respectively, with 1 base between them. The DNA of the CDR3 is TGTGCCAGCAGCTTAGAGACCGGGGAGCTGTTTTTT. It translates to CASSLETGELFF.

This clonotype was counted ten times or more. CDR3 residues: CASSLGVAGELFF. CDR3 coding DNA: TGTGCCAGCAGCTTGGGAGTGGCCGGGGAGCTGTTTTTT. The J gene is TRBJ2-2, the V gene TRBV5-5; D is undetermined. The CDR3 consists of 13 residues. Trimming removed 0 bases at V and 6 bases at J, with 6 bases between. Germline lookup yields CDR1 SGHKS and CDR2 YYEKEE (reference sequence).

This clonotype was seen repeatedly, ten times or more. V gene TRBV12-3 or TRBV12-4 combines with J gene TRBJ1-6, with unresolved D. The CDR3 extends over 15 amino acids. The V gene lost 3 bases and the J gene lost 10 bases, with 16 bases spanning the gap. CDR3 DNA: TGTGCCAGCAGTTTCGGCGAATCGCTGAACTCACCCCTCCACTTT. This translates into CASSFGESLNSPLHF.

There are many counts of this clonotype. The CDR3 sequence: CSAGPLGTVYGYTF. CDR3 sequence (DNA): TGCAGCGCCGGCCCGCTCGGGACAGTCTATGGCTACACCTTC. This chain links TRBV29-1 with TRBJ1-2, with TRBD1 matching 7 bases. Germline V gene lookup returns CDR1 SQVTM and CDR2 ANQGSEA. This CDR3 spans 14 amino acids. The V gene end was trimmed by 7 bases and the J gene end by 4 bases; junction bases not matched to a gene: 12.

This clonotype was counted only a few times. The J gene is TRBJ2-3, the V gene TRBV29-1; 9 bases are a match to TRBD1. Germline CDR1 reads SQVTM; CDR2 reads ANQGSEA. This CDR3 spans 13 amino acids. The junction had 3 bases not matched to a gene; V was cut back by 3 bases and J by 5 bases. CDR3 region: CSVDGTGLDTQYF. The DNA for the CDR3 is TGCAGCGTTGATGGGACAGGGTTAGATACGCAGTATTTT.